This T cell receptor delta chain was observed in a study of gamma-delta T cells after stem cell transplantation. V was clipped by 5 bases and J by 5 bases, with 27 bases between them. CDR3 length equals 18 residues. The germline V gene encodes CDR1 TSWWSYY and CDR2 QGS. TCRdb re-identified clones in the RT-PCR reads via CATT. The sample lists under 2,500 delta-chain clones, around 20% occurring once. Sequencing was performed on gamma-delta T cells. The genes are TRDV1 and TRDJ1, with D uncertain. The origin of this receptor is a human donor. It is not recorded whose cells these are; they may come from a transplant donor. The CDR3 bases are TGTGCTCTTGGGAAGGGGCCGCGACTCACTCCTCTCGGGGATAAACTCATCTTT. Translation: CALGKGPRLTPLGDKLIF.